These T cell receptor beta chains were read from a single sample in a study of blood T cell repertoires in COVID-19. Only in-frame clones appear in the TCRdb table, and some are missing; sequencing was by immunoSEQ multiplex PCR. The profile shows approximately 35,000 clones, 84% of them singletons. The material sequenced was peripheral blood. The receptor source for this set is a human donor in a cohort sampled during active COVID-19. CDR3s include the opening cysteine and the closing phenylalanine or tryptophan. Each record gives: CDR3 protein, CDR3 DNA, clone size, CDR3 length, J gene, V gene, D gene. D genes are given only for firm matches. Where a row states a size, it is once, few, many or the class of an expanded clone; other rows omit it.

CDR3aa: CASSLLGQPLSTDTQYF; CDR3nt: TGCGCCAGCAGCCTCCTCGGACAGCCACTAAGCACAGATACGCAGTATTTT; abundance: NA; len: 17; j_gene: TRBJ2-3; v_gene: TRBV4-1; d_gene: NA
CDR3aa: CASSLRTSGGRTDTQYF; CDR3nt: TGTGCCAGCAGCTTACGGACTAGCGGGGGGCGCACAGATACGCAGTATTTT; abundance: NA; len: 17; j_gene: TRBJ2-3; v_gene: TRBV7-2; d_gene: TRBD2
CDR3aa: CASSPRTGAYEQYF; CDR3nt: TGTGCCAGCAGCCCCAGGACAGGGGCCTACGAGCAGTACTTC; abundance: NA; len: 14; j_gene: TRBJ2-7; v_gene: TRBV13; d_gene: TRBD1
CDR3aa: CAWSRWTSSYEQYF; CDR3nt: TGTGCCTGGAGTAGGTGGACTAGCTCCTACGAGCAGTACTTC; abundance: once; len: 14; j_gene: TRBJ2-7; v_gene: TRBV30; d_gene: TRBD2
CDR3aa: CATSDASAGSSYNEQFF; CDR3nt: TGTGCCACCAGTGATGCATCAGCGGGGAGCTCCTACAATGAGCAGTTCTTC; abundance: NA; len: 17; j_gene: TRBJ2-1; v_gene: TRBV24-1; d_gene: TRBD2
CDR3aa: CASSQSPSGGLGGGDTQYF; CDR3nt: TGCGCCAGCAGCCAGTCCCCTAGCGGGGGCCTAGGAGGGGGGGATACGCAGTATTTT; abundance: NA; len: 19; j_gene: TRBJ2-3; v_gene: TRBV4-3; d_gene: TRBD2
CDR3aa: CASSLALAGGDEQFF; CDR3nt: TGCGCCAGCAGCTTGGCCCTAGCGGGGGGCGATGAGCAGTTCTTC; abundance: NA; len: 15; j_gene: TRBJ2-1; v_gene: TRBV5-1; d_gene: TRBD2
CDR3aa: CASSLGLANEQFF; CDR3nt: TGTGCCAGCAGCTTAGGACTAGCGAATGAGCAGTTCTTC; abundance: once; len: 13; j_gene: TRBJ2-1; v_gene: TRBV7-9; d_gene: TRBD2
CDR3aa: CASSPAGGSDTQYF; CDR3nt: TGCGCCAGCAGCCCGGCAGGGGGCTCGGATACGCAGTATTTT; abundance: once; len: 14; j_gene: TRBJ2-3; v_gene: TRBV5-1; d_gene: TRBD1
CDR3aa: CACTGRRIWGYTF; CDR3nt: TGTGCCTGTACCGGCAGGAGGATTTGGGGCTACACCTTC; abundance: few; len: 13; j_gene: TRBJ1-2; v_gene: TRBV30; d_gene: NA
CDR3aa: CASSVDRGPYEQYF; CDR3nt: TGTGCCAGCAGTGTTGACAGGGGGCCGTACGAGCAGTACTTC; abundance: once; len: 14; j_gene: TRBJ2-7; v_gene: TRBV2; d_gene: TRBD1
CDR3aa: CASSVLHRDYEGGELFF; CDR3nt: TGTGCCAGCAGTGTCTTGCACCGGGACTACGAGGGCGGGGAGCTGTTTTTT; abundance: NA; len: 17; j_gene: TRBJ2-2; v_gene: TRBV6-1; d_gene: TRBD2
CDR3aa: CASSLRTVRETQYF; CDR3nt: TGTGCCAGCAGCCTTCGGACAGTCCGGGAGACCCAGTACTTC; abundance: NA; len: 14; j_gene: TRBJ2-5; v_gene: TRBV3-1/TRBV3-2; d_gene: NA
CDR3aa: CASSIGGYNEQFF; CDR3nt: TGTGCCAGTAGTATCGGGGGGTACAATGAGCAGTTCTTC; abundance: NA; len: 13; j_gene: TRBJ2-1; v_gene: TRBV19; d_gene: TRBD2
CDR3aa: CATSDLGQGDEQFF; CDR3nt: TGTGCCACCAGTGATTTAGGCCAGGGGGATGAGCAGTTCTTC; abundance: once; len: 14; j_gene: TRBJ2-1; v_gene: TRBV24-1; d_gene: TRBD1
CDR3aa: CASSSPAGGSGGVANVLTF; CDR3nt: TGTGCCAGCAGTTCCCCCGCAGGGGGTAGCGGGGGAGTGGCCAACGTCCTGACTTTC; abundance: NA; len: 19; j_gene: TRBJ2-6; v_gene: TRBV28; d_gene: TRBD2
CDR3aa: CASSPVWNTEAFF; CDR3nt: TGTGCCAGCAGCCCGGTGTGGAACACTGAAGCTTTCTTT; abundance: NA; len: 13; j_gene: TRBJ1-1; v_gene: TRBV27; d_gene: NA
CDR3aa: CASSRRTDSGELFF; CDR3nt: TGTGCCAGCAGCCGGCGGACGGACAGTGGGGAGCTGTTTTTT; abundance: NA; len: 14; j_gene: TRBJ2-2; v_gene: TRBV3-1/TRBV3-2; d_gene: NA
CDR3aa: CASSLYPGGKETQYF; CDR3nt: TGTGCCAGCAGCCTATATCCGGGGGGGAAAGAGACCCAGTACTTC; abundance: NA; len: 15; j_gene: TRBJ2-5; v_gene: TRBV5-5; d_gene: TRBD2
CDR3aa: CASSLIGGTYNEQFF; CDR3nt: TGCGCCAGCAGCTTGATCGGGGGGACCTACAATGAGCAGTTCTTC; abundance: NA; len: 15; j_gene: TRBJ2-1; v_gene: TRBV5-1; d_gene: TRBD2
CDR3aa: CASRYSGGAEETQYF; CDR3nt: TGTGCCAGCAGGTATAGCGGGGGGGCCGAGGAGACCCAGTACTTC; abundance: NA; len: 15; j_gene: TRBJ2-5; v_gene: TRBV27; d_gene: TRBD2
CDR3aa: CSVSQGNQPQHF; CDR3nt: TGCAGCGTTAGCCAGGGCAATCAGCCCCAGCATTTT; abundance: few; len: 12; j_gene: TRBJ1-5; v_gene: TRBV29-1; d_gene: NA
CDR3aa: CASRVLAGNTIYF; CDR3nt: TGTGCCAGCAGGGTACTGGCTGGAAACACCATATATTTT; abundance: NA; len: 13; j_gene: TRBJ1-3; v_gene: TRBV19; d_gene: NA
CDR3aa: CASGGSGGDNEQFF; CDR3nt: TGTGCCAGCGGAGGTTCGGGGGGGGACAATGAGCAGTTCTTC; abundance: NA; len: 14; j_gene: TRBJ2-1; v_gene: TRBV19; d_gene: TRBD2
CDR3aa: CASRETGGGEKLFF; CDR3nt: TGTGCCAGTAGGGAGACAGGGGGCGGTGAAAAACTGTTTTTT; abundance: NA; len: 14; j_gene: TRBJ1-4; v_gene: TRBV19; d_gene: TRBD1